This T cell receptor (beta chain) originates from a study of identifying expanded T cells in peripheral blood (dated by TCRdb to 2018 to 2020). In the study overall: Technical replicates were generated by sequencing separate aliquots of the same genomic DNA pool, and four replicates were compared pairwise.

With regard to this clone: Its recognized antigen is unknown. Base qualities were left out, and no much larger clone turns up one base away.

TCRbeta CDR3 regions were profiled with the immunoSEQ Assay using bias-controlled multiplex PCR amplification of genomic DNA. The original methods were these. The absolute abundance of each unique TCRbeta CDR3 region was quantified after sequences were collapsed and filtered. Two models were used to test differential abundance: a binomial model (Fisher-equivalent) and a beta-binomial model that adds time-dependent variance fitted from healthy donors. Clones with fewer than 5 combined templates were excluded, and clones with Benjamini-Hochberg FDR below 0.01 were called differentially abundant. The form v = (b*log(k)+a)^2 was used to model beta-binomial variance as a function of total template count across the two samples. In TCRdb, the immuneACCESS table is reduced to in-frame sequences with V and J assigned. These tables do not hold every clone; where another copy was compared, an unresolved V gene accounts for under half, and the others remain unexplained. That table gives V, J and clone size, and the DNA gave D and trimming. Present in this sample are about 110,000 clones, about 89% of which were seen just once. In total, the top ten clones hold over 15% of the sample.

The germline V gene encodes CDR1 SGHAT and CDR2 FQNNGV. For this chain, trimming is 2 bases at the V end and 6 bases at the J end, and the number of junction bases without a gene match is 10. CDR3 length: 16 amino acids, cysteine to phenylalanine. Only CDR3 DNA is held: 48 bases, read in frame from base 1. During the collection period, no immune events, such as infections, were documented for the healthy donors. To calibrate time-dependent variance in a beta-binomial model of T-cell clone differential abundance, blood repertoires from healthy donors were used as a training cohort. The training cohort included approximately ten healthy donors, of whom 3 were female and 7 were male. An age range of about 29 to 65 years, with an average of about 39 years, was recorded for the donors. Whole blood, obtained from a commercial supplier, was collected from each healthy donor at three time points spaced roughly 2 weeks apart. For immunosequencing, genomic DNA was extracted from whole blood that had not been sorted.

The paper as a whole reports these results and caveats: The authors expected that over much longer intervals, such as months to years, biological variance in healthy repertoires might increase even further. Across all healthy-donor time intervals, the beta-binomial model significantly cut both the number of clones called differentially abundant and the false-positive rate. Approximately 1.2 differentially abundant clones were flagged by the binomial model between technical replicates, whereas about 16.4 and 19 were flagged over roughly two weeks and four weeks, respectively. For all healthy donors, the variance in clone template counts between two-week samples rose significantly as total template count increased.

The receptor's source is a person aged 18 to 75 in good health. The sample was blood. The chain uses TRBV11-2 and TRBJ2-1; 7 bases in between match TRBD2. Here is the DNA: TGTGCCAGCAGCTTACGCCCCGCGGGGGTCGGCAATGAGCAGTTCTTC. Protein translation: CASSLRPAGVGNEQFF.